The T cell receptor beta chain described here comes from a study of blood T cell repertoires in COVID-19. Data came from immunoSEQ multiplex PCR; TCRdb stores just in-frame clones and leaves some out. There are around 300,000 clones in the sample; 83% occur only once, and 9.4% lies in the top ten. The source is a woman between 50 and 59 years old who had recovered from COVID-19. Sequencing was done on a sample of peripheral blood.

CDR3 residues: CASSRVQGRETQYF. The CDR3 coding sequence is TGTGCCAGCAGCCGAGTACAGGGAAGGGAGACCCAGTACTTC. J is TRBJ2-5 and V is TRBV5-5; D possibly corresponds to TRBD1 (6 bases). Germline V gene data show CDR1 as SGHKS and CDR2 as YYEKEE (reference sequence). The CDR3 sequence is 14 residues long. The V end was cut by 4 bases, the J end by 5 bases, with 15 bases between.